The present entry profiles one T cell receptor (beta chain) with its context. The antigen is not known. The time point denotes: newly diagnosed, previously untreated cHL patient sample. This entry belongs to a study of PD-1 blockade in classical Hodgkin lymphoma. Whole-study results and caveats: The study reported lower baseline TCR diversity in newly diagnosed patients than in healthy donors. Whatever underlies the repertoire differences (possibly disease activity or prior therapy) remains undefined.

The germline CDR1 and CDR2 sequences are LNHDA and SQIVND (reference sequence). V shed 7 bases, J shed 0 bases, and the junction held 6 bases outside the gene matches. The CDR3 is made up of 16 amino acids. Profiling relied on immunoSEQ multiplex PCR, and the TCRdb table lists in-frame clones only, not all of them. The sample has tens of thousands of clones, roughly 92% seen once. The sample comprised peripheral blood mononuclear cells (PBMCs). The source is a human donor with classical Hodgkin lymphoma. The V call is TRBV19, the J call TRBJ2-6; TRBD1 aligns across 7 bases. The CDR3 sequence: CASTSAGGSGANVLTF. Here the CDR3 DNA reads TGTGCCAGTACGTCGGCAGGGGGCTCTGGGGCCAACGTCCTGACTTTC.